What follows are 21 T cell receptor beta chains derived from one specimen sequenced in a study of cytomegalovirus exposure and HLA in healthy donors. PCR primers comprised 60 Vbeta and 13 Jbeta primers. Only in-frame clones appear in the TCRdb table, and some are missing; sequencing was by immunoSEQ multiplex PCR. The table has approximately 140,000 clones, 75% to 80% seen once; the top ten hold around 1.6%. The sequenced material came from PBMCs. The receptors originated from a female donor in good health and CMV-seronegative.

The CDR3 nucleotides read TGTGCCAGTAGGGAGGAGGGTACTAATGAAAAACTGTTTTTT. Protein: CASREEGTNEKLFF. The chain employs TRBV19 and TRBJ1-4; unclear D gene. CDR1 and CDR2 from the germline V gene are LNHDA and SQIVND (reference sequence). This CDR3 has 14 amino acids. The V end lost 6 bases, the J end lost 2 bases, and 10 bases lay between the germline ends.

The chain uses TRBV27 and TRBJ1-2; 9 bases map to TRBD1. This CDR3 is 15 amino acids long. Germline V gene sequence: CDR1 MNHEY, CDR2 SMNVEV (reference sequence). With V trimmed by 4 bases and J by 8 bases, 11 bases remained unmatched. Here the CDR3 DNA reads TGTGCCAGCAGTTCTGGCCAGACAGGGGGGGTCGGCTACACCTTC. It specifies CASSSGQTGGVGYTF.

CDR3 residues: CASSAGQGNPGELFF. The CDR3, as DNA: TGTGCCAGCAGCGCCGGACAGGGCAACCCCGGGGAGCTGTTTTTT. The chain combines TRBV9 with TRBJ2-2, with 8 bases aligning to TRBD1. After removal of 3 bases from V and 6 bases from J, the junction contained 7 bases not matched to a gene. Germline V lookup: CDR1 SGDLS, CDR2 YYNGEE. The CDR3 is made up of 15 amino acids.

This clone was detected a few times. The sample holds other DNA sequences that translate to the same CDR3. This chain links TRBV7-9 with TRBJ2-1; the D gene is possibly TRBD1 (5 bases). Germline V gene sequence: CDR1 SEHNR, CDR2 FQNEAQ (reference sequence). The CDR3 is made up of 13 amino acids. V was pared by 1 base and J by 4 bases, with 5 bases between. The CDR3 bases are TGTGCCAGCAGCTTAGGACAGTACAATGAGCAGTTCTTC. Amino acid sequence: CASSLGQYNEQFF.

Only one count was recorded for this clone. V and J are TRBV29-1 and TRBJ1-4; possibly TRBD1 for D (6 bases). Per the germline V gene, CDR1 is SQVTM and CDR2 is ANQGSEA. Trimming stripped 4 bases from V and 8 bases from J, with 14 bases between. The CDR3 extends over 13 amino acids. The CDR3 reads CSVGGHRAEKLFF. CDR3 nucleotide sequence: TGCAGCGTTGGGGGGCACCGGGCCGAAAAACTGTTTTTT.

This clone was counted a few times. The gene calls are TRBV18 and TRBJ2-5; D is unclear. CDR1 and CDR2 (germline): KGHSH, LQKENI. With 2 bases removed from V and 5 bases from J, the gap between germline ends came to 15 bases. The CDR3 has 15 residues. The chain's CDR3 is CASSPSQNRRETQYF. CDR3 sequence (DNA): TGTGCCAGCTCACCAAGCCAGAATAGGCGGGAGACCCAGTACTTC. The full variable domain, its missing parts supplied by reference TRBV18 and TRBJ2-5, is NAGVMQNPRHLVRRRGQEARLRCSPMKGHSHVYWYRQLPEEGLKFMVYLQKENIIDESGMPKERFSAEFPKEGPSILRIQQVVRGDSAAYFCASSPSQNRRETQYFGPGTRLLVL.

The sample holds one count of this clone. The chain is built from TRBV30 and TRBJ2-1, with TRBD2 matching 11 bases. V shed 3 bases, J shed 3 bases, and the junction held 4 bases outside the gene matches. The CDR3 runs 15 residues. Germline loops: CDR1 GTSNPN, CDR2 SVGIG (reference sequence). CDR3 sequence: CAWSQGTSGYNEQFF. The DNA for the CDR3 is TGTGCCTGGAGCCAAGGGACTAGCGGCTACAATGAGCAGTTCTTC.

This clone was counted a few times. The chain is built from TRBV25-1 and TRBJ2-7; D is possibly TRBD2 (6 bases). Germline V CDR1 and CDR2: MGHDK, SYGVNS. V was cut by 2 bases and J by 7 bases, with 15 bases left in between. The length of the CDR3 is 14 residues. The CDR3 region has the DNA TGTGCCAGCAGTGAAGCGGGGTCGCCTCGGGAGCAGTACTTC. Protein sequence: CASSEAGSPREQYF.

The rearrangement joins TRBV10-1 to TRBJ1-2; unclear D gene. The CDR3 is made up of 14 amino acids. The V and J ends lost 0 bases and 10 bases respectively, with 15 bases between them. The germline gives CDR1 WNHNN, CDR2 SYGVQD (reference sequence). The CDR3, as DNA: TGCGCCAGCAGTGAGTCGGGCAGGCAGCGGTACTACACCTTC. This translates into CASSESGRQRYYTF.

The chain has TRBV18 and TRBJ2-2; TRBD2 agrees at 10 bases. V dropped 0 bases and J dropped 5; count of bases not matched to a gene: 6. This CDR3 comprises 17 residues. Germline V gene data show CDR1 as KGHSH and CDR2 as LQKENI. The CDR3 DNA is TGTGCCAGCTCACCACCGGTCATTAGCGGGAGGACCGGGGAGCTGTTTTTT. Encoded protein: CASSPPVISGRTGELFF.

The V and J genes are TRBV6-5 and TRBJ1-5, with D perhaps matching TRBD1 (5 bases). Trimming removed 2 bases from V and 6 bases from J, with 11 bases in between. The germline V gene encodes CDR1 MNHEY and CDR2 SVGAGI. This CDR3 region has 14 residues. The CDR3: CASSYGGIGQPQHF. The CDR3, as DNA: TGTGCCAGCAGTTACGGGGGGATCGGTCAGCCCCAGCATTTT.

This chain connects TRBV28 to TRBJ1-2; a possible D gene is TRBD1 (5 bases). CDR3 size: 14 residues. Trimming left V 8 bases short and J 5 bases short, with 18 bases between. Germline V gene data show CDR1 as MDHEN and CDR2 as SYDVKM. CDR3 in DNA: TGTGCCAGCGTTGACAGTGCCCGGAGTTATGGCTACACCTTC. Translation gives CASVDSARSYGYTF.

The V and J genes are TRBV19 and TRBJ2-2; no firm D call. Between the trimmed V and J ends, which lost 5 bases and 7 bases, there was a span of 8 bases. There are 12 residues in the CDR3. The germline CDR1 and CDR2 sequences are LNHDA and SQIVND (reference sequence). The chain's CDR3 is CASSPGYGELFF. The CDR3 DNA is TGTGCCAGTAGTCCCGGGTACGGGGAGCTGTTTTTT.

This rearrangement joins TRBV5-6 to TRBJ1-1; TRBD1 matches 8 bases. The V gene end was trimmed by 4 bases and the J gene end by 1 base; junction bases not matched to a gene: 3. The CDR3 length is 14 residues. Germline V gene data show CDR1 as SGHDT and CDR2 as YYEEEE. CDR3 sequence reads: CASSPDRENTEAFF. The CDR3 DNA sequence: TGTGCCAGCAGCCCGGACAGGGAGAACACTGAAGCTTTCTTT.

The table lists this clone with a count of one. This sequence joins TRBV7-2 and TRBJ2-1, with 8 bases fitting TRBD1. The germline V gene encodes CDR1 SGHTA and CDR2 FQGNSA. With V trimmed by 1 base and J by 4 bases, 6 bases remained unmatched. The CDR3 runs to 16 residues. The CDR3 loop is CASSLDSDRAYNEQFF. The CDR3 DNA reads TGTGCCAGCAGCTTAGATTCGGACAGGGCATACAATGAGCAGTTCTTC.

The chain joins TRBV28 to TRBJ2-7, with 8 bases that match TRBD1. Germline-derived CDR1 and CDR2 are MDHEN and SYDVKM. Trimming took 5 bases from V and 5 from J; bases not matched to a gene: 11. CDR3 length: 15 residues. This CDR3 reads CASSKGTGGPHEQYF. The DNA of the CDR3 is TGTGCCAGCAGTAAAGGGACAGGTGGACCCCACGAGCAGTACTTC.

The genes are TRBV7-2 and TRBJ2-1, with a possible D match to TRBD1 (5 bases). Trimming took off 1 base at V and 10 bases at J, with 8 bases between the two ends. Germline V gene data show CDR1 as SGHTA and CDR2 as FQGNSA. The CDR3 totals 12 residues. As DNA, the CDR3 is TGTGCCAGCAGCTTAGAATGGACAGAGCAGTTCTTC. This gives the protein CASSLEWTEQFF.

The gene calls are TRBV5-4 and TRBJ2-7; possible D gene TRBD2, 7 bases. This CDR3 comprises 17 residues. Germline lookup yields CDR1 SGHNT and CDR2 YYREEE (reference sequence). V lost 2 bases and J lost 5, with 23 bases in between. In nucleotides, the CDR3 is TGTGCCAGCAGCTTTTCCCGGGGGGCGGGTAGTAAGAACGAGCAGTACTTC. Residues: CASSFSRGAGSKNEQYF.

The V and J genes are TRBV7-9 and TRBJ1-2, with TRBD1 matching over 10 bases. Trimming took 6 bases from V and 3 from J; bases not matched to a gene: 7. Germline V lookup: CDR1 SEHNR, CDR2 FQNEAQ (reference sequence). The CDR3 is made up of 15 amino acids. CDR3 bases: TGTGCCAGCAGAGCGACAGGGGGCGCGGACTATGGCTACACCTTC. The encoded protein is CASRATGGADYGYTF.

The genes are TRBV5-1 and TRBJ2-2; D is unclear. Trimming took 4 bases from V and 8 from J, leaving 12 bases between them. This CDR3 comprises 13 residues. CDR1 and CDR2 (germline): SGHRS, YFSETQ. The CDR3 region is CASSPGDGGELFF. The CDR3 DNA reads as TGCGCCAGCAGCCCTGGCGACGGGGGGGAGCTGTTTTTT.

In DNA, the CDR3 is TGTGCCAGCACTAAGACAGGGCGGAACACTGAAGCTTTCTTT. This codes for CASTKTGRNTEAFF. The chain carries TRBV28 and TRBJ1-1; 7 bases are shared with TRBD1. Germline CDR1 is MDHEN and CDR2 is SYDVKM. The V and J ends lost 7 bases and 1 base, in that order; junction bases with no gene match: 6. The CDR3 sequence is 14 residues long.